The source of this T cell receptor (beta chain) is a study of vaccination effects on CD4 cells after COVID-19. On the study more broadly: Participants completed two doses of the BNT162b2 or mRNA-1273 vaccine.

Using immunoSEQ multiplex PCR, the repertoire was profiled, and TCRdb retains in-frame clones only, with some absent. Here the sample spans tens of thousands of clones, approximately 74% being singletons. Antigen-specific CD4+ T cells were expanded with viral peptide pools in the ViraFEST assay before sequencing. Culture lasted roughly 9 days before CD4+ T cell isolation. Testing of the vaccine recipients showed negative nucleocapsid antibodies and no prior SARS-CoV-2 infection. On day 3 and again on day 7, half the medium was replaced with IL-2 medium. CDR1 and CDR2 (germline): SGDLS, YYNGEE. This CDR3 comprises 16 residues. The V and J ends lost 3 bases and 3 bases, in that order; junction bases with no gene match: 8. Concerning this clone itself: Its antigen remains unidentified.

This receptor was obtained from a human donor who received a COVID-19 vaccine. This chain connects TRBV9 to TRBJ2-1; 8 nucleotides agree with TRBD2. Sequenced here: CD4+ T cells from PBMCs cultured with SARS-CoV-2 spike peptides, sampled before COVID-19 vaccination. The CDR3 bases are TGTGCCAGCAGCGGAGGGTTGCGGGGGGTCTACAATGAGCAGTTCTTC. Protein product: CASSGGLRGVYNEQFF.